This entry describes one T cell receptor (beta chain). Its antigen is unknown. No qualities accompany the bases; no much larger clone lies one base away. CDR1 and CDR2, per the germline V gene, are SGHTA and FQGNSA. From its cysteine to its phenylalanine, the CDR3 spans 16 amino acids. The entry retains the CDR3 DNA only, 48 bases that are in frame from base 1. Cut back by 0 bases and 2 bases, the V and J ends lie 14 bases apart. This record belongs to a study of CD8+CD57+ T cells in acquired aplastic anemia listed by TCRdb under 2018. In the study overall: On average, sorted CD4+ and CD8+ cells yielded 3.2 ug of extracted DNA, with a range of 0.2 to 27.4 ug. An average of approximately 10 million reads for CD4+ cells and roughly 12 million reads for CD8+ cells was obtained from healthy donor samples.

Overall study outcomes, separate from this receptor: Patients and healthy controls showed no significant difference in CD8+ Simpson's diversity (P=0.060). Roughly 30 CD8+ CDR3 sequences were found to be shared between patients and controls, but these sequences appeared to be highly expressed in patients and within the immunodominant clones of the patients.

TCR beta VDJ combination and CDR3 sequence profiling used genomic DNA as the template. An Illumina HiSeq 2000 was used for TCR repertoire sequencing. The original pipeline was this. Repertoire assessment relied on Simpson's diversity index, CDR3 size and DJ length profiles, and TRBV/TRBJ rearrangement plots. Whichever DNA sequence was most abundant in the deep sequencing data was defined as the immunodominant clone. CDR3 amino acid sequences were checked for sharing between subjects and were compared against published repertoires and the VDJdb database. TCRdb reworked the public reads: Q25 trimming with fastp, MiXCR clone assembly, productive beta chains retained. Each CDR3 protein gets just one entry, which takes the most common genes and DNA from the rows behind it. The authors' filters were not applied to this entry. The sample table shows around 150,000 distinct CDR3 sequences, and around 40% are seen once. In total, the top ten clones hold approximately 1.1% of the sample.

In the study, sorted CD4+ and CD8+ blood T cells from patients with severe aplastic anemia and from healthy subjects underwent deep sequencing of TCR repertoires. Ficoll-Paque density gradient centrifugation was used to isolate peripheral blood mononuclear cells. Before DNA extraction, CD4+ and CD8+ T cells were sorted with FACS or magnetic beads. The V and J genes are TRBV7-2 and TRBJ2-7; the D gene is perhaps TRBD1, from 7 matching bases. The TCR sequence derives from a human donor in good health. The specimen was sorted CD4+, CD8+, or CD8+CD57+ T cells (not recorded which) from PBMCs. The nucleotide sequence is given as TGTGCCAGCAGCTTAGCCCCGGGCAGGGGGGCCTACGAGCAGTACTTC. It specifies CASSLAPGRGAYEQYF.